This T cell receptor (beta chain) comes out of a study of post-analysis software for immune sequencing data. Study-wide results and limits: Controls showed lower frequencies than patients for five TRBV segments, and TRBV5-6, TRBV5-1 and TRBV20-1 were among these.

As to this clonotype: Antigen: not known. At one end the junction does not follow the germline gene, possibly because of a read error.

Germline V gene sequence: CDR1 MNHEY, CDR2 SVGEGT. The CDR3 sequence is 11 residues long. Unique molecular identifiers were carried by the TCR beta cDNA libraries. Researchers reported roughly 0.5 million cDNA molecules coming from about 1 to 10 million T cells. TCRdb analysed the PCR reads with MiXCR anew, one entry per CDR3 protein. The table records roughly 400,000 distinct CDR3 sequences, 30% to 40% of them present only once. This chain links TRBV6-2 or TRBV6-3 with TRBJ2-4; D gene ambiguous. The end of the DNA is better explained by TRBJ2-7, so the J call may be wrong. The source is a girl aged 2 to 9 with multiple sclerosis. What was sequenced was blood. CDR3 in DNA: TGTGTCAGCAGTTACCATTACGAGCAGTACTTC. It specifies CVSSYHYEQYF.